The rows below give T cell receptor beta chains drawn from one sample of a study of early T cells in non-severe SARS-CoV-2 infection. MiXCR, applied by TCRdb to the 5' RACE reads, yields one record per CDR3 protein. Of 35,000 to 45,000 distinct CDR3 sequences listed, 5.5% to 6.5% were seen once; the top ten hold roughly 12%. Sequencing was performed on whole blood. Receptor source: an adult who was a healthcare worker with PCR-confirmed SARS-CoV-2 infection or an uninfected control (not recorded which). The CDR3 runs from the conserved cysteine through the conserved F or W. D genes are given only for firm matches. Size tells how often a clone was seen (once, few, many) or the class of an expanded clone, and some rows leave it out.

TRBD2	many	TRBV5-1	TRBJ2-7	TGCGCCAGCAGCCTTTCTCAGCGGGGGATGTACGAGCAGTACTTC	CASSLSQRGMYEQYF
NA	many	TRBV30	TRBJ2-7	TGTGCCTACTCATGGGGAGGCGAGCAGTACTTC	CAYSWGGEQYF
TRBD1	few	TRBV6-5	TRBJ1-2	TGTGCCAGCAGTTACTCGGGACAGGCCCCTAACTATGGCTACACCTTC	CASSYSGQAPNYGYTF
TRBD1	many	TRBV5-4	TRBJ2-4	TGTGCCAGCAGCTTAGGGACAGGCTTAGCCAAAAACATTCAGTACTTC	CASSLGTGLAKNIQYF
TRBD2	NA	TRBV6-4	TRBJ2-1	TGTGCCAGCAGTGACTCGGCTAGCGGGGGGGCGGATGAGCAGTTCTTC	CASSDSASGGADEQFF
NA	many	TRBV6-1	TRBJ1-6	TGTGCCAGCAGTGACGACGACTCCTATAATTCACCCCTCCACTTT	CASSDDDSYNSPLHF
NA	many	TRBV5-5	TRBJ2-3	TGTGCCAGCAGCTTGGAGTTCAGGGGAGGAAATACGCAGTATTTT	CASSLEFRGGNTQYF
TRBD1	many	TRBV6-5	TRBJ1-2	TGTGCCAGCAGTACAGGGGCCTATGGCTACACCTTC	CASSTGAYGYTF
NA	NA	TRBV6-1	TRBJ1-3	TGTGCCAGCAGTTCGGGGACGTCTGGAAACACCATATATTTT	CASSSGTSGNTIYF
TRBD1	many	TRBV10-3	TRBJ1-1	TGTGCCTCGCACAGGGGGATGAACACTGAAGCTTTCTTT	CASHRGMNTEAFF
NA	many	TRBV6-6	TRBJ2-5	TGTGCCAGCAGGCCCGTGGGAGAGACCCAGTACTTC	CASRPVGETQYF
NA	many	TRBV19	TRBJ2-1	TGTGCCAGGCACGTCAGGGTAGGTGAGCAGTTCTTC	CARHVRVGEQFF
NA	many	TRBV20-1	TRBJ1-6	TGCAGTGCCCGCAACACCTGGGACCAGGGCCCTCCCACCCTCCACTTT	CSARNTWDQGPPTLHF